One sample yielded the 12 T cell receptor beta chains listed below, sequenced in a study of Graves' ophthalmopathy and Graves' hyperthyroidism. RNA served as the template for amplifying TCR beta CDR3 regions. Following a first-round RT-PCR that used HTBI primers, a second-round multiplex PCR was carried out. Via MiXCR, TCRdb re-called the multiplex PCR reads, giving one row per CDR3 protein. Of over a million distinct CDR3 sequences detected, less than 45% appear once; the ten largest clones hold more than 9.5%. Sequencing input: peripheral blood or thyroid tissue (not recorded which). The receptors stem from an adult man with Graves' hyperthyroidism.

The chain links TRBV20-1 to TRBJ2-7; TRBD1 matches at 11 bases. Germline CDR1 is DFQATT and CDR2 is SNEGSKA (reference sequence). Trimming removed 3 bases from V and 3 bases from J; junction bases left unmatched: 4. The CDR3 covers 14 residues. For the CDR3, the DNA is TGCAGTGCTAGGGGGACAGGGGGACTCTACGAGCAGTACTTC. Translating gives CSARGTGGLYEQYF.

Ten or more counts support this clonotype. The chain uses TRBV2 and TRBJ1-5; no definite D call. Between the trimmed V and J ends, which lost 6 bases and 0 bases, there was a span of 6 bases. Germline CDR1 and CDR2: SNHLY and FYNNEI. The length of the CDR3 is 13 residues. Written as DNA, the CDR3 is TGTGCCAGCAGGGTATATAGCAATCAGCCCCAGCATTTT. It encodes CASRVYSNQPQHF.

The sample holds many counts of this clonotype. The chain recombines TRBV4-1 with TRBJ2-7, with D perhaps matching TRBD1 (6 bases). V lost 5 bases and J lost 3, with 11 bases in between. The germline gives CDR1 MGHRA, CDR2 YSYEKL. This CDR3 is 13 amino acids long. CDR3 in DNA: TGCGCCAGCAGCAATCCGGACAGCTACGAGCAGTACTTC. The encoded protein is CASSNPDSYEQYF.

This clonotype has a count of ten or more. The DNA of the CDR3 is TGTGCCAGCAGCTTATATCAGGGAGGGAACACTGAAGCTTTCTTT. Protein sequence: CASSLYQGGNTEAFF. The chain recombines TRBV7-2 with TRBJ1-1; the D gene is possibly TRBD1 (5 bases). Germline V gene lookup returns CDR1 SGHTA and CDR2 FQGNSA. CDR3 size: 15 residues. Trimming removed 2 bases at V and 1 base at J, with 11 bases between.

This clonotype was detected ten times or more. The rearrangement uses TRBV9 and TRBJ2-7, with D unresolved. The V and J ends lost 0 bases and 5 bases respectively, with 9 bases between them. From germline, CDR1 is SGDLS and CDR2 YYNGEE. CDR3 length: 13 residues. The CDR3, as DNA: TGTGCCAGCAGCGTAGGGGGTGTAAACGAGCAGTACTTC. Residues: CASSVGGVNEQYF. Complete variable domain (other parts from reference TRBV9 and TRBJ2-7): DSGVTQTPKHLITATGQRVTLRCSPRSGDLSVYWYQQSLDQGLQFLIQYYNGEERAKGNILERFSAQQFPDLHSELNLSSLELGDSALYFCASSVGGVNEQYFGPGTRLTVT.

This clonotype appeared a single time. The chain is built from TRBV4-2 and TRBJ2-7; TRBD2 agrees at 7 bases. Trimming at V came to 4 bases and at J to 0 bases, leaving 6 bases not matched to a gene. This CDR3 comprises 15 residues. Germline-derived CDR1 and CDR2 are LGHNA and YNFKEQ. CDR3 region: CASSPSAGVSYEQYF. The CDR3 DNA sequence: TGTGCCAGCAGCCCCTCCGCGGGAGTCTCCTACGAGCAGTACTTC.

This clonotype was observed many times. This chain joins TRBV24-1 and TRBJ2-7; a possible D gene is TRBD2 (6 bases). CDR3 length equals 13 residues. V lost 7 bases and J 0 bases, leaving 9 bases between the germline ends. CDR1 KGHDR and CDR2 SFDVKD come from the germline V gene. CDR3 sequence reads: CATSSGSSYEQYF. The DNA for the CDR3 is TGTGCCACCAGCAGCGGGTCCTCCTACGAGCAGTACTTC.

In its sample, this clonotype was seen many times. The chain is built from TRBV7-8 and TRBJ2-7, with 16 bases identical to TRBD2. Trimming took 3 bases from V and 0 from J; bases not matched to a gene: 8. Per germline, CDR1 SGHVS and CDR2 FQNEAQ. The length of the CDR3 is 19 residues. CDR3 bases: TGTGCCAGCAGCTTGGGGACTAGCGGGAGGGCAAAACGCTCCTACGAGCAGTACTTC. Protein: CASSLGTSGRAKRSYEQYF. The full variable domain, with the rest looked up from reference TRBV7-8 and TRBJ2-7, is GAGVSQSPRYKVAKRGQDVALRCDPISGHVSLFWYQQALGQGPEFLTYFQNEAQLDKSGLPSDRFFAERPEGSVSTLKIQRTQQEDSAVYLCASSLGTSGRAKRSYEQYFGPGTRLTVT.

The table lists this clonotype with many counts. CDR3 residues: CASSELLGTNEKLFF. In DNA, the CDR3 is TGTGCCAGCAGTGAACTTCTGGGAACTAATGAAAAACTGTTTTTT. J is TRBJ1-4 and V is TRBV25-1; D remains unclear. The V and J ends lost 2 bases and 1 base respectively, with 8 bases between them. The CDR3 consists of 15 residues. Looked up from germline, CDR1 is MGHDK and CDR2 is SYGVNS.

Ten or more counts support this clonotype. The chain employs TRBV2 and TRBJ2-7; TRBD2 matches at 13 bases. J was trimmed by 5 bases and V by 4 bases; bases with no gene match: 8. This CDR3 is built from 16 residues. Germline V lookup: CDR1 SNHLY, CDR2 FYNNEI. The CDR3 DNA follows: TGTGCCAGCAGTGCTACGAGGACTAGCGGGGGACACGAGCAGTACTTC. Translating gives CASSATRTSGGHEQYF. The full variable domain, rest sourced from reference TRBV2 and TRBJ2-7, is EPEVTQTPSHQVTQMGQEVILRCVPISNHLYFYWYRQILGQKVEFLVSFYNNEISEKSEIFDDQFSVERPDGSNFTLKIRSTKLEDSAMYFCASSATRTSGGHEQYFGPGTRLTVT.

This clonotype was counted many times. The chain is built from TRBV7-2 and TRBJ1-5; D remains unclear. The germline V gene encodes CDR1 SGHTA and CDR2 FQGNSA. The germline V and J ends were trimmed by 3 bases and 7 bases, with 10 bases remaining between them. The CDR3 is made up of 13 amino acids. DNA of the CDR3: TGTGCCAGCAGCTTTGACGCCATACAGCCCCAGCATTTT. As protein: CASSFDAIQPQHF.

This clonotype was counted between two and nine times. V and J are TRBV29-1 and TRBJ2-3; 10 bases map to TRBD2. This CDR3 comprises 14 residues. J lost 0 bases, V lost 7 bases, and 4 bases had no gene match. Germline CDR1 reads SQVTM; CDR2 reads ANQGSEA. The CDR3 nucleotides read TGCAGCGCCCTAGCGGGAGCAAGCACAGATACGCAGTATTTT. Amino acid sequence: CSALAGASTDTQYF.